Listed here are 26 T cell receptor beta chains from one sample, sequenced in a study of blood T cell repertoires in COVID-19. Repertoires were generated with immunoSEQ multiplex PCR, while TCRdb's copy carries only in-frame clones and drops some. The profile shows approximately 280,000 clones, around 91% of them singletons. Sequencing used PBMCs or T cells enriched from blood (not recorded which). These receptors all come from a woman younger than 35 with acute COVID-19.

The rearrangement links TRBV19 to TRBJ1-2; TRBD1 matches at 7 bases. The V gene's germline CDR1 is LNHDA and CDR2 SQIVND (reference sequence). The CDR3 spans 16 residues. With V trimmed by 3 bases and J by 0 bases, 7 bases remained unmatched. The DNA of the CDR3 is TGTGCCAGTAGTATTTTCGGACAGGCAACTAACTATGGCTACACCTTC. It translates to CASSIFGQATNYGYTF. Looking up the rest from reference TRBV19 and TRBJ1-2 gives the full variable domain: DGGITQSPKYLFRKEGQNVTLSCEQNLNHDAMYWYRQDPGQGLRLIYYSQIVNDFQKGDIAEGYSVSREKKESFPLTVTSAQKNPTAFYLCASSIFGQATNYGYTFGSGTRLTVV.

This rearrangement joins TRBV18 to TRBJ1-6; 10 bases align to TRBD1. Per germline, CDR1 KGHSH and CDR2 LQKENI. The CDR3 is 16 amino acids. V was clipped by 4 bases and J by 5 bases; unmatched bases: 5. CDR3 region: CASSLSGTGDNSPLHF. In nucleotides, the CDR3 is TGTGCCAGCTCACTTTCCGGGACAGGGGATAATTCACCCCTCCACTTT.

The rearrangement joins TRBV11-3 to TRBJ1-1; the D is unclear. Germline CDR1 reads SGHNT; CDR2 reads YENEEA. The V gene lost 0 bases and the J gene lost 3 bases, with 5 bases spanning the gap. The CDR3 is 13 amino acids. The CDR3 spells CASSLEADTEAFF. The CDR3 DNA is TGTGCCAGCAGCTTAGAGGCGGACACTGAAGCTTTCTTT.

This chain joins TRBV20-1 and TRBJ1-5; TRBD1 might be the D (5 bases). Trimming removed 3 bases from V and 2 bases from J, with 11 bases in between. Germline CDR1 and CDR2: DFQATT and SNEGSKA (reference sequence). The CDR3 sequence is 14 residues long. CDR3 nucleotides: TGCAGTGCTAGTGAGGTAGGGGGCAATCAGCCCCAGCATTTT. This sequence encodes CSASEVGGNQPQHF.

CDR3 amino acids: CASSSETEWGNTIYF. CDR3 coding DNA: TGTGCCAGCAGCTCCGAGACAGAGTGGGGAAACACCATATATTTT. The chain has TRBV5-6 and TRBJ1-3; TRBD1 might be the D (5 bases). This CDR3 is built from 15 residues. The germline V gene encodes CDR1 SGHDT and CDR2 YYEEEE. Between the trimmed V and J ends, which lost 3 bases and 4 bases, there was a span of 14 bases.

The chain has TRBV7-2 and TRBJ1-2; the match to TRBD1 covers 12 bases. The CDR3 has 15 amino acids. Germline assignment: CDR1 SGHTA and CDR2 FQGNSA. The V segment lost 7 bases and the J segment 7 bases; nucleotides outside the gene matches: 10. This CDR3 reads CASNTGGQGAGGYTF. The CDR3, as DNA: TGTGCCAGCAACACAGGGGGACAGGGGGCAGGTGGCTACACCTTC.

This clone was seen only a few times. The chain carries TRBV10-2 and TRBJ1-3; D gene unclear. Germline V gives CDR1 WSHSY, CDR2 SAAADI. The V gene lost 6 bases and the J gene lost 0 bases, with 6 bases spanning the gap. The CDR3 has 13 residues. The CDR3 region is CASRIGSGNTIYF. The CDR3 coding sequence is TGCGCCAGCAGAATCGGCTCTGGAAACACCATATATTTT.

The chain links TRBV4-1 to TRBJ2-1; 8 nucleotides agree with TRBD2. Germline V lookup: CDR1 MGHRA, CDR2 YSYEKL. The CDR3 runs 15 residues. The V segment lost 1 base and the J segment 9 bases; nucleotides outside the gene matches: 8. The CDR3 region is CASSQVGTRAVEQFF. In DNA form, the CDR3 reads TGCGCCAGCAGCCAAGTGGGGACTAGAGCGGTTGAGCAGTTCTTC.

V and J are TRBV24-1 and TRBJ2-5; D not certain. Germline V gene lookup returns CDR1 KGHDR and CDR2 SFDVKD. The CDR3 runs to 13 residues. Trimming shortened V by 5 bases and J by 4 bases, and 10 bases separated the two germline ends. For the CDR3, the DNA is TGTGCCACCAGTGCCCCCGCCGGAGAGACCCAGTACTTC. Amino acids: CATSAPAGETQYF.

Concerning this clone itself: Other nucleotide sequences in the sample specify the same CDR3. The DNA of the CDR3 is TGTGCCAGCAGCTTAGCGGCTAATGAGCAGTTCTTC. Translation gives CASSLAANEQFF. The V call is TRBV7-9, the J call TRBJ2-1; D not resolved. CDR1 and CDR2 (germline): SEHNR, FQNEAQ (reference sequence). The V gene lost 0 bases and the J gene lost 7 bases, with 4 bases spanning the gap. The CDR3 has 12 residues.

V gene TRBV5-1 combines with J gene TRBJ1-5, with TRBD1 identical over 8 bases. Per the germline V gene, CDR1 is SGHRS and CDR2 is YFSETQ. V shed 5 bases, J shed 9 bases, and the junction held 7 bases outside the gene matches. CDR3 size: 13 residues. CDR3 sequence (DNA): TGCGCCAGCAGAGGGACAGGCGCCCTGCCCCAGCATTTT. Protein: CASRGTGALPQHF.

The chain combines TRBV7-3 with TRBJ2-5; D gene uncertain. CDR3 length: 13 residues. Trimming took off 4 bases at V and 5 bases at J, with 11 bases between the two ends. Germline CDR1 is SGHTA and CDR2 is FQGTGA. CDR3 in DNA: TGTGCCAGCAGCTCCGGAGCTACGGAGACCCAGTACTTC. This translates into CASSSGATETQYF.

This clone was found once. The chain employs TRBV5-6 and TRBJ2-5; 7 positions agree with TRBD1. Trimming removed 4 bases from V and 5 bases from J; junction bases left unmatched: 11. Germline V gene data show CDR1 as SGHDT and CDR2 as YYEEEE. This CDR3 has 15 amino acids. The CDR3 here is CASSPFVGQRETQYF. The CDR3 region has the DNA TGTGCCAGCAGCCCGTTCGTGGGACAGAGGGAGACCCAGTACTTC.

This chain connects TRBV6-5 to TRBJ1-5; tentative D call: TRBD1 (5 bases). Trimming pared 7 bases from V and 2 bases from J, leaving 6 bases between. This CDR3 is built from 12 residues. CDR1 and CDR2 (germline): MNHEY, SVGAGI. The CDR3 sequence: CASMTGNQPQHF. CDR3 sequence (DNA): TGTGCCAGCATGACAGGCAATCAGCCCCAGCATTTT.

This clone was counted only a few times. The gene calls are TRBV6-5 and TRBJ1-4; 10 bases line up with TRBD1. Germline V lookup: CDR1 MNHEY, CDR2 SVGAGI. The CDR3 runs to 14 residues. The V gene end was trimmed by 6 bases and the J gene end by 4 bases; junction bases not matched to a gene: 2. Here the CDR3 reads CASRGQGNNEKLFF. In DNA form, the CDR3 reads TGTGCCAGCAGGGGACAGGGGAATAATGAAAAACTGTTTTTT.

In regard to this clone: One end of the junction varies from germline; a read error may be responsible. The genes are TRBV5-1 and TRBJ2-7; perhaps TRBD1 as D (6 bases). CDR1 is SGHRS and CDR2 is YFSETQ in the germline V gene. The CDR3 sequence is 13 residues long. As DNA, the CDR3 is TGCGCCAGCAGTTTCGGACAGCGCTACGCGCAGTACTTC. Translated: CASSFGQRYAQYF. The variable domain in full, completed from reference TRBV5-1 and TRBJ2-7, reads KAGVTQTPRYLIKTRGQQVTLSCSPISGHRSVSWYQQTPGQGLQFLFEYFSETQRNKGNFPGRFSGRQFSNSRSEMNVSTLELGDSALYLCASSFGQRYAQYFGPGTRLTVT.

As regards this clone: Other DNA sequences within the sample encode an identical CDR3. The gene calls are TRBV6-2 or TRBV6-3 and TRBJ1-5; possible D gene TRBD1, 6 bases. Germline V CDR1 and CDR2: MNHEY, SVGEGT. The CDR3 covers 14 residues. V was pared by 2 bases and J by 1 base, with 6 bases between. The CDR3 region has the DNA TGTGCCAGCAGTTACCAGGGGAGCAATCAGCCCCAGCATTTT. Its translation: CASSYQGSNQPQHF.

The chain has TRBV4-1 and TRBJ2-1; 7 bases map to TRBD2. The CDR3 length is 18 residues. Per the germline V gene, CDR1 is MGHRA and CDR2 is YSYEKL. Unmatched junction bases numbered 8, after V lost 0 bases and J lost 0 bases. The CDR3 coding sequence is TGCGCCAGCAGCCAAGATGGGCTAGCGGATACCTCCTACAATGAGCAGTTCTTC. Protein product: CASSQDGLADTSYNEQFF.

This clone came up once. The chain couples TRBV4-2 to TRBJ2-3; 7 bases are shared with TRBD2. CDR3 length: 16 amino acids. The V gene end was trimmed by 2 bases and the J gene end by 2 bases; junction bases not matched to a gene: 7. Germline V CDR1 and CDR2: LGHNA, YNFKEQ. DNA of the CDR3: TGTGCCAGCAGCCAACTTGCTAGCGGAATCACAGATACGCAGTATTTT. Translated: CASSQLASGITDTQYF.

Comments on this clone: The identical CDR3 is also encoded by other nucleotide sequences in the sample. The J gene is TRBJ1-6, the V gene TRBV3-1 (or the pseudogene TRBV3-2); D is possibly TRBD1 (6 bases). CDR1 is LGHDT, CDR2 YNNKEL, per germline (reference sequence). Trimming removed 2 bases from V and 7 bases from J, with 9 bases in between. The length of the CDR3 is 14 residues. In DNA form, the CDR3 reads TGTGCCAGCAGCCAACTTACAGGGAATTCACCCCTCCACTTT. Translated: CASSQLTGNSPLHF.

V is TRBV5-1 and J is TRBJ1-2, with 7 bases matching TRBD1. V was pared by 4 bases and J by 2 bases, with 2 bases of the junction left unmatched. The V gene's germline CDR1 is SGHRS and CDR2 YFSETQ. This CDR3 has 13 amino acids. The CDR3 here is CASSQQGNYGYTF. The CDR3 DNA is TGCGCCAGCAGCCAACAGGGGAACTATGGCTACACCTTC.

This clone came up a few times. The V call is TRBV18, the J call TRBJ2-7; 8 positions agree with TRBD1. The CDR3 length is 13 residues. Trimming removed 8 bases from V and 1 base from J; junction bases left unmatched: 4. CDR1 and CDR2 from the germline V gene are KGHSH and LQKENI. CDR3: CASKTGESYEQYF. DNA for the CDR3: TGTGCCAGCAAGACAGGGGAATCCTACGAGCAGTACTTC.

The gene calls are TRBV28 and TRBJ1-5; TRBD1 agrees at 7 bases. J lost 4 bases, V lost 6 bases, and 6 bases had no gene match. Germline CDR1 and CDR2: MDHEN and SYDVKM. There are 14 residues in the CDR3. This CDR3 reads CASRVDRSNQPQHF. As DNA, the CDR3 is TGTGCCAGCAGAGTGGACAGGTCTAATCAGCCCCAGCATTTT.

J is TRBJ1-1 and V is TRBV28; D is ambiguous. The CDR3 sequence is 14 residues long. CDR1 MDHEN and CDR2 SYDVKM come from the germline V gene. V lost 3 bases to trimming and J lost 0 bases, with 8 bases between them. This CDR3 reads CASSLRTMNTEAFF. CDR3 nucleotides: TGTGCCAGCAGTTTGCGGACTATGAACACTGAAGCTTTCTTT.

The CDR3 is CSASLREGYEQYF. The CDR3 DNA sequence: TGCAGCGCGTCGTTGAGGGAGGGCTACGAGCAGTACTTC. This chain links TRBV29-1 with TRBJ2-7; 7 bases match TRBD2. CDR1 is SQVTM, CDR2 ANQGSEA, per germline. V lost 7 bases and J lost 3; bases outside the gene matches: 9. There are 13 residues in the CDR3.

CDR3 sequence reads: CASSHAGTVIYGYTF. CDR3 DNA sequence: TGCGCCAGCAGCCACGCCGGGACAGTAATCTATGGCTACACCTTC. This chain uses TRBV4-1 with TRBJ1-2; 7 bases fit TRBD1. The CDR3 sequence is 15 residues long. CDR1 and CDR2 (germline): MGHRA, YSYEKL. V shed 3 bases, J shed 4 bases, and the junction held 8 bases outside the gene matches.